These T cell receptor beta chains were read from a single sample in a study of shared clonotypes between healthy human individuals. The table came from immunoSEQ multiplex PCR; TCRdb's copy has only in-frame clones and leaves some out. This table holds roughly 570,000 clones, 95% to 98% found once. The sequenced sample was naive CD8+ T cells sorted from blood. These receptors were obtained from a man aged 30-40 years in good health. The CDR3 runs from the conserved cysteine through the conserved F or W. A D gene is named only where the DNA matches it firmly. For some rows the clone size is stated as once, few or many, or as a class when expanded; others skip it.

clone_size j_call d_call v_call cdr3_nt cdr3_aa
NA TRBJ2-7 NA TRBV7-9 TGTGCCAGCAGCTTAGAGAACTACGAGCAGTACTTC CASSLENYEQYF
NA TRBJ2-1 TRBD2 TRBV7-9 TGTGCCAGCAGCTCCTCGGTGGCTAGCGGGAGGTACAATGAGCAGTTCTTC CASSSSVASGRYNEQFF
NA TRBJ2-1 TRBD2 TRBV9 TGTGCCAGCAGCCCCAGGACTAGCGGAAGGAGCTATCATGAGCAGTTCTTC CASSPRTSGRSYHEQFF
NA TRBJ1-2 TRBD1 TRBV29-1 TGCAGCGTTGTACAGGGGGAATTCTATGGCTACACCTTC CSVVQGEFYGYTF
NA TRBJ2-3 TRBD2 TRBV7-6 TGTGCCAGCAGCTTATTGGCTAGCGGGAGTGATACGCAGTATTTT CASSLLASGSDTQYF
once TRBJ1-5 NA TRBV5-6 TGTGCCAGCAGCCCTCGTGGGGTAGGCAATCAGCCCCAGCATTTT CASSPRGVGNQPQHF
NA TRBJ2-7 NA TRBV29-1 TGCAGCGTTGAGGGCCGCTTCTACGAGCAGTACTTC CSVEGRFYEQYF
NA TRBJ1-1 TRBD1 TRBV27 TGTGCCAGCAGTAGATCAGGGGGCACTGAAGCTTTCTTT CASSRSGGTEAFF
NA TRBJ2-1 NA TRBV27 TGTGCCAGCAGTTACACGGGACCACCCTCATACAATGAGCAGTTCTTC CASSYTGPPSYNEQFF
NA TRBJ2-7 NA TRBV7-6 TGTGCCAGCAGCGCCCAGCCCCCAGGTTCTTCTGCCGAGCAGTACTTC CASSAQPPGSSAEQYF
NA TRBJ1-5 TRBD1 TRBV4-1 TGCGCCAGCAGCCTAGACAGGGCGGCTCAGCCCCAGCATTTT CASSLDRAAQPQHF
once TRBJ2-1 NA TRBV9 TGTGCCAGCAGCGTAGCGGGGCGGTCAACAGCCTACAATGAGCAGTTCTTC CASSVAGRSTAYNEQFF
NA TRBJ1-1 TRBD1 TRBV14 TGTGCCAGCAGCTCACAGGGGTACACTGAAGCTTTCTTT CASSSQGYTEAFF
NA TRBJ2-3 NA TRBV27 TGTGCCAGCGGCGGTATAGGCCTCAACACAGATACGCAGTATTTT CASGGIGLNTDTQYF
NA TRBJ2-7 TRBD2 TRBV9 TGTGCCAGCAGCAACGGACTAGCGGGAGACGAGCAGTACTTC CASSNGLAGDEQYF
NA TRBJ2-7 TRBD2 TRBV28 TGTGCCAGCAGTGGCGGACTAGCGGGAGGATACGAGCAGTACTTC CASSGGLAGGYEQYF
NA TRBJ2-1 NA TRBV7-8 TGTGCCAGCAGGCCGGGGGCGGCCGTGGGGAATGAGCAGTTCTTC CASRPGAAVGNEQFF
NA TRBJ2-3 TRBD2 TRBV7-9 TGTGCCAGCAGTTCCGTTCTAGCGGAAAGTGGTGATACGCAGTATTTT CASSSVLAESGDTQYF
NA TRBJ2-2 TRBD1 TRBV2 TGTGCCAGCAGTGTTCTCCAGGGGGCAATTACCGGGGAGCTGTTTTTT CASSVLQGAITGELFF
NA TRBJ1-2 TRBD1 TRBV13 TGTGCCAGCAGCTTGGGGACAGGGAACTATGGCTACACCTTC CASSLGTGNYGYTF
NA TRBJ2-5 TRBD2 TRBV7-7 TGTGCTAGCAGCTTGACGACTAGCAGCCAAGAGACCCAGTACTTC CASSLTTSSQETQYF
once TRBJ2-7 NA TRBV28 TGTGCCAGCAGACCAGGACAGTTCGGGGATTCCTACGAGCAGTACTTC CASRPGQFGDSYEQYF
once TRBJ2-7 TRBD2 TRBV29-1 TGCAGCGTAACCGGGGGGAGCTCCTACGAGCAGTACTTC CSVTGGSSYEQYF
NA TRBJ2-5 TRBD1 TRBV14 TGTGCCAGCAGCCAAAGAGGGACAGGACACTCCCAAGAGACCCAGTACTTC CASSQRGTGHSQETQYF
NA TRBJ2-7 NA TRBV21-1 TGTGCCAGCAGCAAACTTCCGCTGGGACAGCAGTACTTC CASSKLPLGQQYF
NA TRBJ2-7 TRBD2 TRBV9 TGTGCCAGCAGCGTTGTAGCGGGAGCGACAACCTACGAGCAGTACTTC CASSVVAGATTYEQYF
NA TRBJ2-7 TRBD2 TRBV5-5 TGTGCCAGCAGACTAGCGGACTCCTACGAGCAGTACTTC CASRLADSYEQYF
once TRBJ1-1 NA TRBV27 TGTGCCAGCAGTTTAAGTCCAGGTGTGAACACTGAAGCTTTCTTT CASSLSPGVNTEAFF
once TRBJ2-3 NA TRBV7-6 TGTGCCAGCAGCCCTCCCCTTGAAGATACGCAGTATTTT CASSPPLEDTQYF
NA TRBJ2-3 NA TRBV15 TGTGCCACCAGCAGAGATACAGGTGATACGCAGTATTTT CATSRDTGDTQYF
once TRBJ2-7 TRBD2 TRBV5-4 TGTGCCAGCAGCTTAATTACTAGCGGGATCTACGAGCAGTACTTC CASSLITSGIYEQYF
once TRBJ1-1 NA TRBV15 TGTGCCACCTGGGGGCGGGGGAGAACTGAAGCTTTCTTT CATWGRGRTEAFF
NA TRBJ2-2 TRBD2 TRBV9 TGTGCCAGCAGCCTACTAGCGGGAGCGGAGACCGGGGAGCTGTTTTTT CASSLLAGAETGELFF
NA TRBJ2-7 NA TRBV7-9 TGTGCCAGCAGCTTAGCGGACTCCTACGAGCAGTACTTC CASSLADSYEQYF
NA TRBJ2-3 NA TRBV28 TGTGCCAGCAGCCCTAGGACGGAAGATACGCAGTATTTT CASSPRTEDTQYF
NA TRBJ1-5 NA TRBV7-9 TGTGCCAGCAGCTTGTCTGGGGGGGGTCAGCCCCAGCATTTT CASSLSGGGQPQHF
NA TRBJ2-7 NA TRBV5-1 TGCGCCAGCAGCTTGGGGGTAAACAGGGTCATGGGAGAGCAGTACTTC CASSLGVNRVMGEQYF
NA TRBJ2-7 NA TRBV19 TGTGCCAGTGGACGCCCCTACGAGCAGTACTTC CASGRPYEQYF
once TRBJ2-1 TRBD2 TRBV5-6 TGTGCCAGCAGCCCCCGGGACTACCTTTACAATGAGCAGTTCTTC CASSPRDYLYNEQFF
NA TRBJ2-7 NA TRBV28 TGTGCCAGCACTATTGGGGGGTCCTACGAGCAGTACTTC CASTIGGSYEQYF
NA TRBJ2-1 TRBD1 TRBV6-5 TGTGCCAGCAGTTACTCCGGACAGGTCGGCAATGAGCAGTTCTTC CASSYSGQVGNEQFF
NA TRBJ2-7 TRBD2 TRBV28 TGTGCCAGCAGTTGGGCGACTAGCGGGACCTCCTACGAGCAGTACTTC CASSWATSGTSYEQYF
NA TRBJ1-2 NA TRBV6-5 TGTGCCAGCAGTTACTCGGGCAGGGACTACACCTTC CASSYSGRDYTF
NA TRBJ2-5 NA TRBV5-1 TGCGCCAGCAGCGACCTCCCCGGGGAGGTGGAGACCCAGTACTTC CASSDLPGEVETQYF
NA TRBJ1-2 NA TRBV13 TGTGCCAGCAGCTTAGCCCTGACAGCCCTCTATGGCTACACCTTC CASSLALTALYGYTF
NA TRBJ2-7 NA TRBV10-1 TGCGCCAGCAGTGATGGATGGAGCTCCTACGAGCAGTACTTC CASSDGWSSYEQYF
NA TRBJ2-5 TRBD1 TRBV5-5 TGTGCCAGCGGATCCTCACACCGGGACAGGGTTGTAGGTCAAGAGACCCAGTACTTC CASGSSHRDRVVGQETQYF
NA TRBJ2-3 TRBD2 TRBV6-6 TGTGCCAGCAGTCGCACAACTAGCGCCACAGATACGCAGTATTTT CASSRTTSATDTQYF
NA TRBJ2-7 NA TRBV7-9 TGTGCCAGCAGTTTTACCCCGGGGGACGGATCATACGAGCAGTACTTC CASSFTPGDGSYEQYF
NA TRBJ2-7 TRBD1 TRBV10-3 TGTGCCATCAGTGAGTTTTCCGGGACAGGGATGTTCTCCTACGAGCAGTACTTC CAISEFSGTGMFSYEQYF
NA TRBJ1-2 NA TRBV19 TGTGCCAGTAGTATATTCGGGGATGGCTACACCTTC CASSIFGDGYTF
NA TRBJ2-3 NA TRBV27 TGTGCCAGCAGTACCCCTACGAGAAGGACAGATACGCAGTATTTT CASSTPTRRTDTQYF
NA TRBJ1-5 NA TRBV5-8 TGTGCCAGCAGCTTGGAGGGAGGGGGGCCCCAGCATTTT CASSLEGGGPQHF